Listed below are T cell receptor beta chains from one sample, sequenced in a study of cytomegalovirus exposure and HLA in healthy donors. Only in-frame clones appear in the TCRdb table, and some are missing; sequencing was by immunoSEQ multiplex PCR. The sample shows more than 90,000 clones, roughly three quarters of them seen only once. Sequenced input: PBMCs. The receptors shown here come from a woman aged 18-29 years in good health and CMV-seropositive. CDR3s include the opening cysteine and the closing phenylalanine or tryptophan. The D gene is left open where the match is weak. The size entry is marked missing in some rows and otherwise reads once, few, many or a size class.

length: 15; V: TRBV28; size: .; J: TRBJ2-2; D: TRBD2; CDR3: CAGGTTSGEAGELFF; DNA: TGTGCGGGAGGAACGACTAGCGGGGAGGCCGGGGAGCTGTTTTTT
length: 18; V: TRBV7-9; size: .; J: TRBJ2-6; D: .; CDR3: CASTSLTGKGAGANVLTF; DNA: TGTGCCAGCACTTCGTTAACAGGGAAGGGGGCTGGGGCCAACGTCCTGACTTTC
length: 13; V: TRBV6-5; size: .; J: TRBJ1-1; D: .; CDR3: CASSYSRRTEAFF; DNA: TGTGCCAGCAGTTACTCAAGGAGAACTGAAGCTTTCTTT
length: 14; V: TRBV4-1; size: .; J: TRBJ2-7; D: TRBD1; CDR3: CASSPAGGVNEQYF; DNA: TGCGCCAGCAGCCCGGCAGGGGGCGTCAACGAGCAGTACTTC
length: 14; V: TRBV29-1; size: .; J: TRBJ1-1; D: TRBD1; CDR3: CSVAAQGGGTEAFF; DNA: TGCAGCGTTGCCGCCCAGGGGGGAGGTACTGAAGCTTTCTTT
length: 16; V: TRBV5-1; size: .; J: TRBJ1-3; D: .; CDR3: CASSLDGGVSGNTIYF; DNA: TGCGCCAGCAGCTTGGATGGGGGGGTCTCTGGAAACACCATATATTTT
length: 13; V: TRBV11-3; size: .; J: TRBJ2-7; D: TRBD2; CDR3: CASSPSGSDEQYF; DNA: TGTGCCAGCAGCCCTAGCGGGAGTGACGAGCAGTACTTC
length: 14; V: TRBV5-1; size: .; J: TRBJ2-2; D: TRBD1; CDR3: CASQGDKPTGELFF; DNA: TGCGCCAGCCAGGGGGATAAGCCCACCGGGGAGCTGTTTTTT
length: 15; V: TRBV18; size: .; J: TRBJ1-5; D: TRBD1; CDR3: CASSWDRGSNQPQHF; DNA: TGTGCCAGCTCCTGGGACAGGGGAAGCAATCAGCCCCAGCATTTT
length: 16; V: TRBV19; size: .; J: TRBJ1-2; D: .; CDR3: CASSIAHKNTNYGYTF; DNA: TGTGCCAGTAGTATCGCCCACAAGAATACTAACTATGGCTACACCTTC
length: 14; V: TRBV10-1; size: .; J: TRBJ2-5; D: .; CDR3: CASSEVFIQETQYF; DNA: TGCGCCAGCAGTGAGGTTTTTATTCAAGAGACCCAGTACTTC
length: 17; V: TRBV9; size: .; J: TRBJ2-2; D: .; CDR3: CASSVESQRANTGELFF; DNA: TGTGCCAGCAGCGTAGAAAGCCAGCGGGCAAACACCGGGGAGCTGTTTTTT
length: 14; V: TRBV13; size: .; J: TRBJ2-3; D: .; CDR3: CASSLGGRWDTQYF; DNA: TGTGCCAGCAGCTTAGGGGGCCGCTGGGATACGCAGTATTTT
length: 12; V: TRBV7-9; size: few; J: TRBJ2-3; D: .; CDR3: CSSSLAIGTQYF; DNA: TGTTCCAGCAGCTTAGCAATCGGTACGCAGTATTTT
length: 13; V: TRBV5-1; size: .; J: TRBJ2-2; D: .; CDR3: CASSLANTGELFF; DNA: TGCGCCAGCAGCTTGGCAAACACCGGGGAGCTGTTTTTT
length: 15; V: TRBV5-1; size: few; J: TRBJ2-6; D: .; CDR3: CASSQRTSGANVLTF; DNA: TGCGCCAGCAGCCAGCGGACCTCTGGGGCCAACGTCCTGACTTTC
length: 15; V: TRBV7-7; size: once; J: TRBJ2-1; D: .; CDR3: CASSFAGPPLTEQFF; DNA: TGTGCTAGCAGCTTTGCGGGTCCCCCCCTTACTGAGCAGTTCTTC
length: 12; V: TRBV19; size: .; J: TRBJ1-4; D: .; CDR3: CASSIADEKLFF; DNA: TGTGCCAGTAGTATAGCCGATGAAAAACTGTTTTTT
length: 14; V: TRBV5-1; size: .; J: TRBJ2-7; D: TRBD2; CDR3: CASSSGTGGNEQYF; DNA: TGCGCCAGCAGCTCCGGGACGGGGGGGAACGAGCAGTACTTC
length: 13; V: TRBV6-1; size: .; J: TRBJ2-2; D: .; CDR3: CATHVRLTGELFF; DNA: TGTGCCACCCATGTTAGACTCACCGGGGAGCTGTTTTTT
length: 13; V: TRBV5-1; size: .; J: TRBJ2-7; D: .; CDR3: CASSLLGDYEQYF; DNA: TGCGCCAGCAGCTTGTTAGGAGACTACGAGCAGTACTTC
length: 14; V: TRBV5-6; size: .; J: TRBJ1-1; D: TRBD1; CDR3: CASNIPGQDPEAFF; DNA: TGTGCCAGCAATATACCGGGACAGGACCCTGAAGCTTTCTTT
length: 16; V: TRBV6-4; size: .; J: TRBJ2-1; D: TRBD1; CDR3: CASSDSIGQGYNEQFF; DNA: TGTGCCAGCAGTGACTCAATAGGACAGGGATACAATGAGCAGTTCTTC
length: 17; V: TRBV28; size: .; J: TRBJ2-6; D: .; CDR3: CDSRTTGAGGGANVLTF; DNA: TGTGACAGCAGGACCACAGGGGCCGGGGGAGGGGCCAACGTCCTGACTTTC
length: 15; V: TRBV18; size: few; J: TRBJ1-2; D: .; CDR3: CASSPKAQMLDGYTF; DNA: TGTGCCAGCTCACCAAAGGCCCAAATGCTAGATGGCTACACCTTC
length: 16; V: TRBV6-6; size: .; J: TRBJ2-1; D: TRBD2; CDR3: CASSYSISSGRALQFF; DNA: TGTGCCAGCAGTTACTCGATCTCTAGCGGGAGGGCCTTGCAGTTCTTC
length: 17; V: TRBV11-2; size: .; J: TRBJ2-5; D: TRBD1; CDR3: CASSTVGGDRGQETQYF; DNA: TGTGCCAGCAGCACCGTCGGAGGGGACAGGGGACAAGAGACCCAGTACTTC
length: 11; V: TRBV2; size: .; J: TRBJ2-5; D: .; CDR3: CASRFREPKYF; DNA: TGTGCCAGCAGATTCCGGGAACCGAAGTACTTC
length: 15; V: TRBV2; size: .; J: TRBJ1-1; D: .; CDR3: CASSEAAGANTEAFF; DNA: TGTGCCAGCAGTGAAGCGGCAGGGGCGAACACTGAAGCTTTCTTT
length: 15; V: TRBV5-1; size: .; J: TRBJ2-5; D: .; CDR3: CASSPPQGRGETQYF; DNA: TGCGCCAGCAGCCCCCCACAGGGTCGCGGGGAGACCCAGTACTTC
length: 14; V: TRBV5-4; size: few; J: TRBJ1-2; D: .; CDR3: CASSLPGIAYGYTF; DNA: TGTGCCAGCAGCTTGCCAGGAATTGCCTATGGCTACACCTTC
length: 13; V: TRBV6-6; size: .; J: TRBJ2-1; D: .; CDR3: CASQWGRYNEQFF; DNA: TGTGCCAGCCAGTGGGGGCGCTACAATGAGCAGTTCTTC
length: 16; V: TRBV13; size: .; J: TRBJ1-1; D: .; CDR3: CASSPRTESGNTEAFF; DNA: TGTGCCAGCAGCCCTCGGACAGAAAGTGGGAACACTGAAGCTTTCTTT
length: 14; V: TRBV19; size: .; J: TRBJ1-1; D: TRBD1; CDR3: CASIAGQLNTEAFF; DNA: TGTGCCAGTATTGCGGGACAGTTGAACACTGAAGCTTTCTTT
length: 13; V: TRBV4-2; size: .; J: TRBJ2-7; D: .; CDR3: CASSQLVVSEQYF; DNA: TGTGCCAGCAGCCAACTTGTGGTGAGCGAGCAGTACTTC
length: 12; V: TRBV7-9; size: once; J: TRBJ1-1; D: TRBD1; CDR3: CASSAGQGEAFF; DNA: TGTGCCAGCAGCGCGGGACAGGGAGAAGCTTTCTTT
length: 13; V: TRBV5-6; size: .; J: TRBJ2-3; D: .; CDR3: CASSTPSTDTQYF; DNA: TGTGCCAGCAGCACTCCTAGCACAGATACGCAGTATTTT
length: 16; V: TRBV27; size: .; J: TRBJ2-2; D: .; CDR3: CASSLGGLSNTGELFF; DNA: TGTGCCAGCAGTTTAGGCGGACTGTCGAACACCGGGGAGCTGTTTTTT
length: 13; V: TRBV5-1; size: .; J: TRBJ2-2; D: .; CDR3: CASSLVVTGELFF; DNA: TGCGCCAGCAGCTTGGTTGTAACCGGGGAGCTGTTTTTT
length: 14; V: TRBV7-9; size: .; J: TRBJ1-1; D: .; CDR3: CASSADYRHTEAFF; DNA: TGTGCCAGCAGCGCGGACTATAGGCACACTGAAGCTTTCTTT
length: 16; V: TRBV5-6; size: few; J: TRBJ2-3; D: .; CDR3: CASSKLSKSFTDTQYF; DNA: TGTGCCAGTTCGAAGTTGTCTAAGAGCTTCACAGATACGCAGTATTTT
length: 14; V: TRBV2; size: few; J: TRBJ1-1; D: TRBD1; CDR3: CASSRVQGFTEAFF; DNA: TGTGCCAGCAGTAGAGTACAGGGGTTCACTGAAGCTTTCTTT
length: 15; V: TRBV5-1; size: .; J: TRBJ2-4; D: .; CDR3: CASSLSGGRENIQYF; DNA: TGCGCCAGCAGCTTGTCCGGGGGGCGGGAAAACATTCAGTACTTC
length: 16; V: TRBV7-2; size: .; J: TRBJ1-3; D: .; CDR3: CASSLGTIGDGNTIYF; DNA: TGTGCCAGCAGCTTAGGAACTATCGGGGATGGAAACACCATATATTTT
length: 14; V: TRBV10-1; size: once; J: TRBJ2-1; D: TRBD1; CDR3: CASSRRQGAGEQFF; DNA: TGCGCCAGCAGCAGGAGACAGGGGGCGGGTGAGCAGTTCTTC
length: 16; V: TRBV9; size: .; J: TRBJ2-5; D: TRBD1; CDR3: CASSLGDRVLGETQYF; DNA: TGTGCCAGCAGCCTAGGGGACAGGGTATTGGGAGAGACCCAGTACTTC
length: 16; V: TRBV6-6; size: .; J: TRBJ2-2; D: .; CDR3: CASSWPTGSNTGELFF; DNA: TGTGCCAGCAGCTGGCCGACGGGGTCGAACACCGGGGAGCTGTTTTTT
length: 15; V: TRBV9; size: .; J: TRBJ1-2; D: TRBD1; CDR3: CASSVVGTANYGYTF; DNA: TGTGCCAGCAGCGTAGTTGGGACAGCAAACTATGGCTACACCTTC
length: 13; V: TRBV2; size: .; J: TRBJ2-5; D: .; CDR3: CASSEQGQETQYF; DNA: TGTGCCAGCAGTGAGCAGGGTCAAGAGACCCAGTACTTC
length: 15; V: TRBV5-1; size: once; J: TRBJ1-4; D: TRBD1; CDR3: CASRDRGATNEKLFF; DNA: TGCGCCAGCAGAGACAGGGGTGCAACTAATGAAAAACTGTTTTTT
length: 14; V: TRBV2; size: .; J: TRBJ1-2; D: TRBD1; CDR3: CASSRTGAGYGYTF; DNA: TGTGCCAGCAGTCGGACAGGGGCGGGCTATGGCTACACCTTC
length: 14; V: TRBV27; size: .; J: TRBJ2-3; D: TRBD2; CDR3: CASSLAGSTDTQYF; DNA: TGTGCCAGCAGCCTAGCGGGCTCCACAGATACGCAGTATTTT